Listed below are T cell receptor beta chains from one sample, sequenced in a study of cytomegalovirus exposure and HLA in healthy donors. TCRdb's table, derived via immunoSEQ multiplex PCR, lists solely in-frame clones and lacks some. This sample has some 110,000 clones, with roughly 70% found just once. Sequencing input: PBMCs. Source of these receptors: a man aged 25 to 45 in good health and CMV-seropositive. Each CDR3 is given with its conserved first and last residue. D genes are given only for firm matches. The size entry is marked missing in some rows and otherwise reads once, few, many or a size class.

j_gene: TRBJ1-2; d_gene: TRBD1; abundance: .; v_gene: TRBV5-1; CDR3aa: CASSFGTEGPNYGYTF; CDR3nt: TGCGCCAGCAGCTTCGGGACAGAGGGTCCTAACTATGGCTACACCTTC
j_gene: TRBJ1-2; d_gene: TRBD1; abundance: .; v_gene: TRBV5-4; CDR3aa: CASSPGRTGKLGQNYGYTF; CDR3nt: TGTGCCAGCAGCCCGGGCCGGACAGGGAAACTAGGCCAAAACTATGGCTACACCTTC
j_gene: TRBJ1-3; d_gene: TRBD1; abundance: .; v_gene: TRBV10-1; CDR3aa: CASSGMDRGKAGNTIYF; CDR3nt: TGCGCCAGCAGTGGGATGGACAGGGGGAAGGCTGGAAACACCATATATTTT
j_gene: TRBJ2-6; d_gene: TRBD2; abundance: .; v_gene: TRBV7-3; CDR3aa: CASSALPGLAGAFSGANVLTF; CDR3nt: TGTGCCAGCAGCGCCCTTCCGGGACTAGCGGGGGCCTTCTCTGGGGCCAACGTCCTGACTTTC
j_gene: TRBJ1-5; d_gene: .; abundance: .; v_gene: TRBV19; CDR3aa: CATSRGGAKVQPQHF; CDR3nt: TGTGCCACTTCGAGGGGGGGCGCGAAAGTTCAGCCCCAGCATTTT
j_gene: TRBJ2-3; d_gene: TRBD2; abundance: .; v_gene: TRBV29-1; CDR3aa: CSVDGAGGTDTQYF; CDR3nt: TGCAGCGTTGACGGGGCGGGGGGCACAGATACGCAGTATTTT
j_gene: TRBJ2-7; d_gene: TRBD1; abundance: .; v_gene: TRBV5-4; CDR3aa: CASSLGGSRTYEQYF; CDR3nt: TGTGCCAGCAGCTTAGGGGGCAGCCGTACCTACGAGCAGTACTTC
j_gene: TRBJ1-5; d_gene: TRBD1; abundance: .; v_gene: TRBV7-2; CDR3aa: CASSGTGVNNQPQHF; CDR3nt: TGTGCCAGCAGCGGGACAGGGGTCAACAATCAGCCCCAGCATTTT
j_gene: TRBJ2-2; d_gene: .; abundance: .; v_gene: TRBV25-1; CDR3aa: CASSGLDSYSTGELFF; CDR3nt: TGTGCCAGCAGTGGCCTTGACAGCTACTCGACCGGGGAGCTGTTTTTT
j_gene: TRBJ1-1; d_gene: .; abundance: .; v_gene: TRBV20-1; CDR3aa: CSVSMNTEAFF; CDR3nt: TGCAGCGTAAGCATGAACACTGAAGCTTTCTTT
j_gene: TRBJ1-1; d_gene: .; abundance: once; v_gene: TRBV18; CDR3aa: CASSPSRVMNTEAFF; CDR3nt: TGTGCCAGCTCACCCTCGAGGGTGATGAACACTGAAGCTTTCTTT
j_gene: TRBJ1-2; d_gene: .; abundance: .; v_gene: TRBV4-1; CDR3aa: CASSHPGLRIYTF; CDR3nt: TGCGCCAGCAGCCACCCGGGACTCAGGATCTACACCTTC
j_gene: TRBJ2-5; d_gene: TRBD1; abundance: .; v_gene: TRBV11-3; CDR3aa: CASSPDRVGEGYQETQYF; CDR3nt: TGTGCCAGCAGCCCGGACAGGGTAGGAGAAGGGTACCAAGAGACCCAGTACTTC
j_gene: TRBJ1-5; d_gene: TRBD1; abundance: .; v_gene: TRBV10-1; CDR3aa: CASSGDRGGPQHF; CDR3nt: TGCGCCAGCAGTGGCGACAGGGGCGGCCCCCAGCATTTT
j_gene: TRBJ2-3; d_gene: .; abundance: .; v_gene: TRBV15; CDR3aa: CATSRGLADTQYF; CDR3nt: TGTGCCACCAGCAGGGGGCTAGCAGATACGCAGTATTTT